The 27 T cell receptor beta chains in this list originate from one sample, sequenced in a study of T-cell reconstitution after alpha-beta-depleted transplantation in children. Unique molecular identifiers were incorporated during preparation of the TCRbeta library. One entry per CDR3 protein, called by TCRdb with MiXCR from the PCR reads. The repertoire holds some 500,000 distinct CDR3 sequences, with around a third as singletons. This specimen consisted of PBMCs from the stem cell graft donor, obtained from the stem cell graft. The receptors stem from a human donor who donated a stem cell graft to a child with aplastic anemia.

This chain connects TRBV10-3 to TRBJ2-6; TRBD2 matches 7 bases. J lost 4 bases, V lost 8 bases, and 8 bases had no gene match. This CDR3 comprises 15 residues. Germline V gene lookup returns CDR1 ENHRY and CDR2 SYGVKD. Here the CDR3 DNA reads TGTGCCATCCAAGCGGGAAACTTGGGGGCCAACGTCCTGACTTTC. This translates into CAIQAGNLGANVLTF.

The rearrangement uses TRBV5-1 and TRBJ2-7; TRBD2 matches 9 bases. V was pared by 2 bases and J by 3 bases, with 6 bases of the junction left unmatched. The CDR3 consists of 15 residues. The germline gives CDR1 SGHRS, CDR2 YFSETQ. The CDR3 reads CASSFPREGDYEQYF. CDR3 DNA sequence: TGCGCCAGCAGCTTTCCGCGGGAGGGTGACTACGAGCAGTACTTC. Based on the CDR3 plus reference TRBV5-1 and TRBJ2-7, the full variable domain is KAGVTQTPRYLIKTRGQQVTLSCSPISGHRSVSWYQQTPGQGLQFLFEYFSETQRNKGNFPGRFSGRQFSNSRSEMNVSTLELGDSALYLCASSFPREGDYEQYFGPGTRLTVT.

V and J are TRBV12-3 or TRBV12-4 and TRBJ2-3, with D tentatively TRBD2 (5 bases). The CDR3 has 15 amino acids. Trimming removed 2 bases from V and 2 bases from J, with 11 bases in between. Written as DNA, the CDR3 is TGTGCCAGCAGTTTAAAGACGGGATACACAGATACGCAGTATTTT. Protein product: CASSLKTGYTDTQYF.

This clonotype was counted only a few times. The chain couples TRBV20-1 to TRBJ1-2; possible D gene TRBD1, 6 bases. Germline CDR1 reads DFQATT; CDR2 reads SNEGSKA (reference sequence). Trimming stripped 2 bases from V and 5 bases from J, with 9 bases between. This CDR3 is built from 12 residues. CDR3 residues: CSARWGAYGYTF. The CDR3 coding sequence is TGCAGTGCTAGATGGGGGGCATATGGCTACACCTTC.

The chain couples TRBV20-1 to TRBJ2-7; D unclear. The CDR3 has 11 residues. The germline V gene encodes CDR1 DFQATT and CDR2 SNEGSKA (reference sequence). DNA for the CDR3: TGCAGTGCTAGAGACTCCGACGAGCAGTACGTC. It translates to CSARDSDEQYV.

J is TRBJ1-2 and V is TRBV20-1; D not resolved. Germline loops: CDR1 DFQATT, CDR2 SNEGSKA (reference sequence). Trimming cost V 3 bases and J 3 bases, with 11 bases left between them. The CDR3 loop spans 13 amino acids. CDR3 nucleotide sequence: TGCAGTGCTAGCCGGCAGACTGACTATGGCTACACCTTC. As protein: CSASRQTDYGYTF.

V gene TRBV30 combines with J gene TRBJ1-5; D is ambiguous. Germline-derived CDR1 and CDR2 are GTSNPN and SVGIG (reference sequence). Trimming took 0 bases from V and 1 from J, leaving 4 bases between them. The CDR3 is 13 amino acids. The CDR3 DNA is TGTGCCTGGAGTGTAAAGAGCAATCAGCCCCAGCATTTT. It yields the protein CAWSVKSNQPQHF.

The chain links TRBV7-9 to TRBJ2-1; 11 nucleotides align to TRBD2. This CDR3 spans 15 amino acids. The V and J ends lost 3 bases and 12 bases, in that order; junction bases with no gene match: 10. Looked up from germline, CDR1 is SEHNR and CDR2 is FQNEAQ (reference sequence). As DNA, the CDR3 is TGTGCCAGCAGCTTCCTAGCGGGAGGTAGTGGCTGGCAGTTCTTC. The encoded protein is CASSFLAGGSGWQFF.

This sequence joins TRBV19 and TRBJ2-1; D may be TRBD2 (7 bases). This CDR3 has 16 amino acids. V shed 3 bases and J shed 2 bases, with 14 bases lying between them. Germline CDR1 is LNHDA and CDR2 is SQIVND (reference sequence). The CDR3 DNA follows: TGTGCCAGTAGTATCGGGGGCGGGAGAACCTACAATGAGCAGTTCTTC. Its translation is CASSIGGGRTYNEQFF.

The chain employs TRBV7-2 and TRBJ2-1; 7 bases agree with TRBD2. Germline V gives CDR1 SGHTA, CDR2 FQGNSA. The CDR3 has 13 amino acids. The V segment lost 5 bases and the J segment 10 bases; nucleotides outside the gene matches: 8. The CDR3 protein is CASSLKTSSEQFF. CDR3 nucleotide sequence: TGTGCCAGCAGCCTAAAGACTAGCAGCGAGCAGTTCTTC.

This clonotype appeared a few times. The chain joins TRBV6-5 to TRBJ2-4; 9 positions agree with TRBD1. This CDR3 has 14 amino acids. Germline V lookup: CDR1 MNHEY, CDR2 SVGAGI. The junction had 4 bases not matched to a gene; V was cut back by 2 bases and J by 8 bases. The CDR3 bases are TGTGCCAGCAGTTACACGGACAGGGGAGACATTCAGTACTTC. Its protein product is CASSYTDRGDIQYF.

This chain connects TRBV11-2 to TRBJ2-1; no firm D call. Germline assignment: CDR1 SGHAT and CDR2 FQNNGV. The CDR3 runs 15 residues. Between the trimmed V and J ends, which lost 5 bases and 2 bases, there was a span of 13 bases. As DNA, the CDR3 is TGTGCCAGCAGCCCTCAGGACCTTACCTACAATGAGCAGTTCTTC. This translates into CASSPQDLTYNEQFF.

This clonotype was counted a few times. The chain carries TRBV30 and TRBJ1-5, with D unresolved. V dropped 5 bases and J dropped 3 bases, with 17 bases sitting between them. This CDR3 spans 15 amino acids. Germline-derived CDR1 and CDR2 are GTSNPN and SVGIG (reference sequence). As DNA, the CDR3 is TGTGCCTGGGCGTGGGGAGGACTAAACAATCAGCCCCAGCATTTT. This codes for CAWAWGGLNNQPQHF.

The chain links TRBV15 to TRBJ2-2; D gene unclear. Germline CDR1 is LNHNV and CDR2 is YYDKDF (reference sequence). The CDR3 covers 16 residues. V lost 0 bases and J lost 2, with 10 bases in between. This CDR3 reads CATSRDLGINTGELFF. The CDR3 nucleotides are TGTGCCACCAGCAGAGACCTAGGGATAAACACCGGGGAGCTGTTTTTT.

The chain uses TRBV12-3 or TRBV12-4 and TRBJ1-2; no clear D gene. The CDR3 covers 14 residues. The ends were cut back, 5 bases at V and 3 bases at J, with 13 bases in the middle. The CDR3 nucleotides read TGTGCCAGCAGTCCCCTTCTTTCCGACTATGGCTACACCTTC. Translated: CASSPLLSDYGYTF.

This clonotype was observed a handful of times. The J gene is TRBJ2-5, the V gene TRBV7-2; 10 bases fit TRBD1. Germline V lookup: CDR1 SGHTA, CDR2 FQGNSA. The V gene end was trimmed by 3 bases and the J gene end by 9 bases; junction bases not matched to a gene: 1. The CDR3 totals 12 residues. The CDR3 sequence is CASSLGTGAQYF. The DNA of the CDR3 is TGTGCCAGCAGCTTGGGGACAGGGGCCCAGTACTTC.

This clonotype has a handful of counts. V and J are TRBV7-3 and TRBJ1-2; 7 bases map to TRBD1. This CDR3 contains 13 residues. Germline V gene data show CDR1 as SGHTA and CDR2 as FQGTGA. The V gene end was trimmed by 5 bases and the J gene end by 7 bases; junction bases not matched to a gene: 7. The CDR3 here is CASSSRQGGGYTF. The CDR3 DNA reads as TGTGCCAGCAGCAGTCGACAGGGCGGTGGCTACACCTTC. The full variable domain, its missing parts supplied by reference TRBV7-3 and TRBJ1-2, is GAGVSQTPSNKVTEKGKYVELRCDPISGHTALYWYRQSLGQGPEFLIYFQGTGAADDSGLPNDRFFAVRPEGSVSTLKIQRTERGDSAVYLCASSSRQGGGYTFGSGTRLTVV.

Concerning this clonotype itself: At one boundary the junction diverges from the germline segment, which might be a read error. The CDR3 protein is CSLKRGTTQETHYF. CDR3 nucleotides: TGCAGCCTTAAACGGGGGACAACTCAAGAGACCCACTACTTC. The J gene is TRBJ2-5, the V gene TRBV29-1; D tentatively fits TRBD1 or TRBD2 (6 bases each). The germline CDR1 and CDR2 sequences are SQVTM and ANQGSEA. CDR3 length equals 14 residues.

This clonotype showed up just a few times. This rearrangement joins TRBV7-2 to TRBJ2-5, with 9 positions matching TRBD2. The CDR3 contains 19 residues. The trim removed 0 bases at V and 2 bases at J, leaving 13 bases unmatched. In germline, CDR1 is SGHTA, CDR2 FQGNSA. The CDR3 here is CASSLARLAGKGKQETQYF. The CDR3 nucleotides are TGTGCCAGCAGCTTAGCGCGGCTAGCGGGAAAGGGGAAACAAGAGACCCAGTACTTC.

This clonotype appeared a few times. V and J are TRBV19 and TRBJ1-6; D gene uncertain. Germline V CDR1 and CDR2: LNHDA, SQIVND (reference sequence). Trimming took 3 bases from V and 8 from J, leaving 5 bases between them. The CDR3 is made up of 12 amino acids. CDR3 loop: CASSIGDSPLHF. The CDR3 nucleotides are TGTGCCAGTAGTATCGGCGATTCACCCCTCCACTTT. Combining the CDR3 with reference TRBV19 and TRBJ1-6 gives the whole variable domain DGGITQSPKYLFRKEGQNVTLSCEQNLNHDAMYWYRQDPGQGLRLIYYSQIVNDFQKGDIAEGYSVSREKKESFPLTVTSAQKNPTAFYLCASSIGDSPLHFGNGTRLTVT.

V and J are TRBV5-1 and TRBJ2-1; 10 nucleotides line up with TRBD2. The CDR3 contains 18 residues. From germline, CDR1 is SGHRS and CDR2 YFSETQ. Trimming took 1 base from V and 8 from J; bases not matched to a gene: 15. CDR3 nucleotide sequence: TGCGCCAGCAGCTTGAGGGGCAAACCGGGACTAGCGTACGATGAGCAGTTCTTC. Translating gives CASSLRGKPGLAYDEQFF.

The chain combines TRBV11-1 with TRBJ2-7; D is undetermined. Germline lookup yields CDR1 SGHAT and CDR2 FQDESV (reference sequence). V lost 3 bases, J lost 1 base, and 7 bases lay in between. CDR3 length: 13 residues. CDR3 region: CASSFTESYEQYF. In DNA form, the CDR3 reads TGTGCCAGCAGCTTCACCGAATCCTACGAGCAGTACTTC.

This clonotype has more than one count but fewer than ten. CDR3 nucleotide sequence: TGTGCCATCAGTGTTGGTAGCGGGCTTACAGGCTCCTACAATGAGCAGTTCTTC. Protein sequence: CAISVGSGLTGSYNEQFF. The chain couples TRBV10-3 to TRBJ2-1, with 7 bases that match TRBD2. V was pared by 4 bases and J by 0 bases, with 12 bases of the junction left unmatched. Germline lookup yields CDR1 ENHRY and CDR2 SYGVKD. The CDR3 length is 18 residues.

For this clonotype: The junction does not match germline at one end; this may be a read error. CDR3 amino acids: CASSHMTGTVSSGANFLTF. The CDR3 DNA reads as TGCGCCAGCAGCCACATGACCGGGACAGTCAGCTCTGGGGCCAACTTCCTGACTTTC. The chain has TRBV5-1 and TRBJ2-6, with TRBD1 identical over 7 bases. This CDR3 is built from 19 residues. Germline V gene lookup returns CDR1 SGHRS and CDR2 YFSETQ.

Only a few counts were recorded for this clonotype. The V call is TRBV29-1, the J call TRBJ2-1, with D unresolved. CDR1 and CDR2 (germline): SQVTM, ANQGSEA. The ends were cut back, 1 base at V and 8 bases at J, with 15 bases in the middle. The CDR3 extends over 14 amino acids. In nucleotides, the CDR3 is TGCAGCGTTGAAGTCCCTCCCCAGTTGTATGAGCAGTTCTTC. Translation gives CSVEVPPQLYEQFF.

This chain connects TRBV30 to TRBJ2-4; D remains ambiguous. V was pared by 0 bases and J by 3 bases, with 9 bases between. Germline assignment: CDR1 GTSNPN and CDR2 SVGIG (reference sequence). The CDR3 covers 14 residues. The CDR3 bases are TGTGCCTGGAGTGTTTGGTGGGTCAAAAACATTCAGTACTTC. Residues: CAWSVWWVKNIQYF. Using reference TRBV30 and TRBJ2-4 for the parts outside the CDR3, the full variable domain is SQTIHQWPATLVQPVGSPLSLECTVEGTSNPNLYWYRQAAGRGLQLLFYSVGIGQISSEVPQNLSASRPQDRQFILSSKKLLLSDSGFYLCAWSVWWVKNIQYFGAGTRLSVL.

The chain combines TRBV25-1 with TRBJ2-4; tentative D call: TRBD2 (7 bases). CDR1 and CDR2 (germline): MGHDK, SYGVNS. V lost 4 bases and J 1 base, leaving 11 bases between the germline ends. The CDR3 is 15 amino acids. The CDR3 spells CASSAGGGAKNIQYF. For the CDR3, the DNA is TGTGCCAGCAGTGCTGGCGGGGGCGCCAAAAACATTCAGTACTTC.